This entry is about one TCR beta chain. What this receptor recognizes is not known. No base quality information exists; no much larger clone differs at one position. The data originate from a study of Tregs in tolerant kidney transplant recipients (dated by TCRdb to the late 2010s). In the study overall: TCRbeta sequencing was used in the study to identify donor-specific regulatory T cells before combined kidney and bone marrow transplantation, and the identified cells were then tracked after transplant. TCRbeta repertoire sequencing was used in a few healthy controls to compare several methods for expanding Tregs specific for an allogeneic donor. Overall results and qualifications from the work: The study was constrained by small patient numbers, and validation of the findings is required in larger populations and under other immunosuppression protocols. Expanding Tregs with activated donor B cells appeared to identify the most biologically relevant and donor-specific TCRbeta repertoire. Biological reproducibility was not directly addressed, though technical replication error appeared minimal.

Unstimulated Tregs (CD4+CD25+CD127-), CD4+ non-Tregs (CD4+CD25-), CD4 and CD8 cells were FACS-sorted from thawed PBMCs. Blood from healthy controls was obtained either as purchased buffy coats or from healthy volunteers. Healthy control blood was processed to PBMCs by Ficoll density gradient and cryopreserved, and patient PBMCs were collected before and after transplant. Taken from cysteine to phenylalanine, the CDR3 has 15 residues. The only DNA kept is the CDR3, 45 bases in frame from the first base. Trimming takes 8 bases off V and 0 bases off J; junction bases not matched to a gene: 9. The germline V gene provides CDR1 MNHNS and CDR2 SASEGT. Genomic DNA was extracted from sorted cells with the QIAGEN DNeasy Blood and Tissue Kit for TCRbeta CDR3 sequencing. Through immunoSEQ, high-throughput TCRbeta CDR3 sequencing was done commercially, including PCR amplification with internal controls and bias correction. Turning to the authors' computational methods: Unique productive TCRbeta sequences were defined by CDR3 nucleotide sequence when primers matched and otherwise by CDR3 amino acid sequence together with Vbeta and Jbeta genes. As a correction for sorting error, sequences shared between sorted populations at a frequency ratio of 2:1 or less were discarded, and the remaining shared sequences were assigned to the higher population. A sequence was defined as donor-reactive if the sequence was expanded at least 5-fold in CFSE-low cells compared with unstimulated cells and had a frequency of at least 0.01% in CFSE-low cells. Jensen-Shannon divergence calculated on the top 100 TCRbeta sequences ranked by frequency was used to measure repertoire divergence. When a sample had multiple sequencing runs, each run was corrected for sorting error separately and the runs were then pooled. What TCRdb holds here is the immuneACCESS table cut down to in-frame rearrangements. Part of the clones is not present; checked against another copy, under half of the missing clones reflect an unresolved V gene, and the others are unexplained. V and J calls plus clone size are reproduced from that table; the DNA served to infer D and trimming. Here the sample has hundreds of thousands of clones; around 81% occur a single time. About 0.68% of the sample goes to the ten largest clones.

The clonotype originates from a human donor in good health. The sample taken for sequencing was CD4+ T cells from blood. The chain was built from TRBV6-1 and TRBJ1-1, and 7 bases in between align with TRBD1. The nucleotides read TGTGCCAGCCGACGGGGACAGCCATTGAACACTGAAGCTTTCTTT. It translates as CASRRGQPLNTEAFF.